The 16 T cell receptor beta chains below come from one sample, sequenced in a study of T cell repertoires in cytomegalovirus infection. Each CDR3 protein is one row after TCRdb ran MiXCR on the reads. The sample lists hundreds of thousands of distinct CDR3 sequences, roughly 30% occurring once. For these receptors, no antigen is known. The sequencing here drew on cultured PBMCs, taken from culture after CMV antigen stimulation. These TCRs come from a human donor in good health (CMV status not recorded). Some clones in this sample may be carry-over from other donors' samples.

V and J are TRBV11-2 and TRBJ2-6, with a tentative D call TRBD2 (5 bases). In germline, CDR1 is SGHAT, CDR2 FQNNGV. The CDR3 is made up of 15 amino acids. Trimming removed 5 bases at V and 0 bases at J, with 8 bases between. CDR3 loop: CASSARDSGANVLTF. The DNA of the CDR3 is TGTGCCAGCAGCGCCCGGGACTCTGGGGCCAACGTCCTGACTTTC.

This chain joins TRBV11-2 and TRBJ2-3; D gene unclear. Between the trimmed V and J ends, which lost 5 bases and 6 bases, there was a span of 12 bases. The CDR3 extends over 13 amino acids. Germline CDR1 is SGHAT and CDR2 is FQNNGV. DNA of the CDR3: TGTGCCAGCAGCCCAGGAGATGGGGATACGCAGTATTTT. Its protein product is CASSPGDGDTQYF.

This sequence joins TRBV6-5 and TRBJ2-3; D gene uncertain. V gave up 6 bases and J gave up 0 bases, with 16 bases separating them. This CDR3 is built from 16 residues. Per the germline V gene, CDR1 is MNHEY and CDR2 is SVGAGI. CDR3 loop: CASSLSGPASTDTQYF. Here the CDR3 DNA reads TGTGCCAGCAGCCTATCAGGCCCCGCTAGCACAGATACGCAGTATTTT.

This clonotype appeared a few times. The gene calls are TRBV19 and TRBJ2-7; D may be TRBD1 (8 bases). CDR3 size: 15 residues. Germline assignment: CDR1 LNHDA and CDR2 SQIVND (reference sequence). The V and J ends lost 4 bases and 2 bases respectively, with 15 bases between them. The CDR3 region is CASSTLATGAYEQYF. The CDR3 bases are TGTGCCAGTAGTACACTAGCGACAGGGGCCTACGAGCAGTACTTC.

The V call is TRBV20-1, the J call TRBJ2-1, with D unresolved. V dropped 0 bases and J dropped 12 bases, with 24 bases sitting between them. Germline loops: CDR1 DFQATT, CDR2 SNEGSKA (reference sequence). CDR3 length equals 16 residues. For the CDR3, the DNA is TGCAGTGCTAGAGATCCGGTGGGAAGGAAGGGCTTTGGGCAGTTCTTC. Translation gives CSARDPVGRKGFGQFF.

The chain is built from TRBV3-1 and TRBJ2-3; TRBD2 matches 8 bases. This CDR3 comprises 15 residues. Germline V gene lookup returns CDR1 LGHDT and CDR2 YNNKEL (reference sequence). V dropped 3 bases and J dropped 2; count of bases not matched to a gene: 4. CDR3 amino acids: CASSHSGRVTDTQYF. CDR3 sequence (DNA): TGTGCCAGCAGCCACTCCGGGAGGGTCACAGATACGCAGTATTTT.

A single count supports this clonotype. The chain is built from TRBV5-1 and TRBJ2-1; D unresolved. V gave up 4 bases and J gave up 10 bases, with 15 bases separating them. CDR3 length: 13 residues. Germline CDR1 is SGHRS and CDR2 is YFSETQ. This CDR3 is CASSLRSFWEQFF. The DNA for the CDR3 is TGCGCCAGCAGCCTGAGGAGCTTTTGGGAGCAGTTCTTC.

This clonotype was observed a few times. The genes are TRBV7-2 and TRBJ2-2; TRBD2 aligns across 9 bases. The V segment lost 6 bases and the J segment 4 bases; nucleotides outside the gene matches: 6. This CDR3 comprises 15 residues. Germline CDR1 reads SGHTA; CDR2 reads FQGNSA. This CDR3 reads CASRPGLASTGELFF. DNA for the CDR3: TGTGCCAGCAGGCCCGGACTAGCGAGCACCGGGGAGCTGTTTTTT.

J is TRBJ2-2 and V is TRBV20-1; 7 bases align to TRBD2. Germline CDR1 and CDR2: DFQATT and SNEGSKA (reference sequence). Trimming removed 3 bases from V and 3 bases from J; junction bases left unmatched: 4. CDR3 length equals 14 residues. CDR3 protein: CSASDGRYTGELFF. The CDR3 DNA reads TGCAGTGCTAGCGACGGGAGGTACACCGGGGAGCTGTTTTTT.

This clonotype was seen only a few times. The V and J genes are TRBV6-2 or TRBV6-3 and TRBJ2-7; D might be TRBD2 (5 bases). The CDR3 consists of 13 residues. The germline gives CDR1 MNHEY, CDR2 SVGEGT. With 6 bases removed from V and 2 bases from J, the gap between germline ends came to 11 bases. The CDR3, as DNA: TGTGCCAGCAGCCCGCGAGCGGCCTACGAGCAGTACTTC. Translated, it gives CASSPRAAYEQYF.

This clonotype occurred many times. The gene calls are TRBV7-2 and TRBJ2-7; the match to TRBD2 covers 8 bases. Looked up from germline, CDR1 is SGHTA and CDR2 is FQGNSA. J lost 1 base, V lost 6 bases, and 8 bases had no gene match. The CDR3 loop spans 15 amino acids. CDR3 protein: CASSQQPGGSYEQYF. CDR3 DNA sequence: TGTGCCAGCAGTCAACAACCGGGGGGGTCCTACGAGCAGTACTTC. Using reference TRBV7-2 and TRBJ2-7 for the parts outside the CDR3, the full variable domain is GAGVSQSPSNKVTEKGKDVELRCDPISGHTALYWYRQSLGQGLEFLIYFQGNSAPDKSGLPSDRFSAERTGGSVSTLTIQRTQQEDSAVYLCASSQQPGGSYEQYFGPGTRLTVT.

This clonotype has more than one count but fewer than ten. This chain joins TRBV28 and TRBJ1-5, with D possibly being TRBD1 (6 bases). The CDR3 has 15 amino acids. V was trimmed by 5 bases and J by 0 bases, leaving 11 bases between them. Germline-derived CDR1 and CDR2 are MDHEN and SYDVKM. The CDR3 reads CASSQGFYSNQPQHF. For the CDR3, the DNA is TGTGCCAGCAGTCAGGGGTTTTATAGCAATCAGCCCCAGCATTTT. Full variable domain (rest looked up from reference TRBV28 and TRBJ1-5): DVKVTQSSRYLVKRTGEKVFLECVQDMDHENMFWYRQDPGLGLRLIYFSYDVKMKEKGDIPEGYSVSREKKERFSLILESASTNQTSMYLCASSQGFYSNQPQHFGDGTRLSIL.

This clonotype has just a few counts. This chain links TRBV6-5 with TRBJ2-5; D possibly corresponds to TRBD1 (6 bases). V lost 7 bases and J lost 5, with 23 bases in between. There are 16 residues in the CDR3. The germline CDR1 and CDR2 sequences are MNHEY and SVGAGI. CDR3 loop: CASTPRALTGIETQYF. The CDR3 DNA reads TGTGCCAGCACGCCCCGGGCATTAACAGGGATCGAGACCCAGTACTTC.

This clonotype has ten or more counts. V is TRBV7-2 and J is TRBJ1-4, with D possibly matching TRBD1 (6 bases). The CDR3 spans 14 residues. Trimming left V 7 bases short and J 7 bases short, with 16 bases between. Germline CDR1 and CDR2: SGHTA and FQGNSA. CDR3 protein: CASTPGGQSEKLFF. In nucleotides, the CDR3 is TGTGCCAGCACCCCGGGGGGGCAGAGTGAAAAACTGTTTTTT.

V usage is TRBV12-3 or TRBV12-4 and J usage is TRBJ2-3; D may be TRBD2 (6 bases). The CDR3 contains 13 residues. The V and J ends lost 4 bases and 10 bases respectively, with 15 bases between them. CDR3 sequence (DNA): TGTGCCAGCAGTTCGATCACCTGGGGGGCGCAGTATTTT. As protein: CASSSITWGAQYF.

V is TRBV20-1 and J is TRBJ1-1, with a possible D match to TRBD1 (6 bases). This CDR3 contains 14 residues. V was cut by 6 bases and J by 0 bases, with 14 bases left in between. Germline CDR1 reads DFQATT; CDR2 reads SNEGSKA (reference sequence). The CDR3: CSALQGNMNTEAFF. In DNA, the CDR3 is TGCAGTGCCCTCCAGGGGAATATGAACACTGAAGCTTTCTTT.